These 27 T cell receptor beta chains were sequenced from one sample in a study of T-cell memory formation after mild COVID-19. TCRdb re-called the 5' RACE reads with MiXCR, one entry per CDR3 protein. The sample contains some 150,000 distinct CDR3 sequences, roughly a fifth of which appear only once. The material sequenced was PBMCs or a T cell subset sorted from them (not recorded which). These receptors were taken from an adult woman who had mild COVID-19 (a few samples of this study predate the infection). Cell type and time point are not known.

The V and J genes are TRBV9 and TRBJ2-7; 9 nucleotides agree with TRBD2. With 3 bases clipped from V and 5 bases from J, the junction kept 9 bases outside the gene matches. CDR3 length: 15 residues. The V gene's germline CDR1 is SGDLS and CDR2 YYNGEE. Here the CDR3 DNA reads TGTGCCAGCAGCGGGGCCGGGACTAGCAATGACGAGCAGTACTTC. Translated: CASSGAGTSNDEQYF.

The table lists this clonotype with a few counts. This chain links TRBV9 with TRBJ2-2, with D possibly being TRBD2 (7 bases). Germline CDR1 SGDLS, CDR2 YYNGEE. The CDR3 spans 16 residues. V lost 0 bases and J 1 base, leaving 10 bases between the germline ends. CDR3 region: CASSVEGGVNTGELFF. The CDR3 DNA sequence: TGTGCCAGCAGCGTAGAGGGGGGGGTGAACACCGGGGAGCTGTTTTTT.

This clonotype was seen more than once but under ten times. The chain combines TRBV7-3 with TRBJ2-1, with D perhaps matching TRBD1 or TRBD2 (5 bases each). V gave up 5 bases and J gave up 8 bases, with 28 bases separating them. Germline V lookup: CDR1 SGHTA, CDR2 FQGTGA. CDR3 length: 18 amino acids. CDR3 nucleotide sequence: TGTGCCAGCAGCGACCCCGAGGGGCAGGCGACCTCGATGGATGAGCAGTTCTTC. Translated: CASSDPEGQATSMDEQFF.

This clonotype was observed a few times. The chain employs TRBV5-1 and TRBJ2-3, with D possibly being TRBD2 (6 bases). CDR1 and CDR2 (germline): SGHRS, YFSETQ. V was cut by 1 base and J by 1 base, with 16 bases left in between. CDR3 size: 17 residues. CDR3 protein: CASSLHDVGGGTDTQYF. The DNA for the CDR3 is TGCGCCAGCAGCTTGCATGATGTGGGCGGGGGCACAGATACGCAGTATTTT.

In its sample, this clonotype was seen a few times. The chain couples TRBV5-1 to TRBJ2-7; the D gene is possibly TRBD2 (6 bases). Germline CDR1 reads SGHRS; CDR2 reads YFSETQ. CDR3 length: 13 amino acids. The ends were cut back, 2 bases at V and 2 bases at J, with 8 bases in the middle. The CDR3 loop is CASSFPGAYEQYF. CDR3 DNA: TGCGCCAGCAGCTTCCCGGGGGCCTACGAGCAGTACTTC.

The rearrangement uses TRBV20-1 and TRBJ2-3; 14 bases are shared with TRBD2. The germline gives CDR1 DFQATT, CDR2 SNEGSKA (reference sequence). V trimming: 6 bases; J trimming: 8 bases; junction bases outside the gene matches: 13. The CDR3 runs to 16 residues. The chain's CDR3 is CSARLAGGRLLGTQYF. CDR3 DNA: TGCAGTGCGCGACTAGCGGGAGGGCGGTTGTTAGGTACGCAGTATTTT.

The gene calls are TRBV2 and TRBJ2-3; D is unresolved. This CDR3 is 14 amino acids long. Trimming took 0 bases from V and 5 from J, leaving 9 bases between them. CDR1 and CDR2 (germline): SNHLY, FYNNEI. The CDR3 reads CASSEAARRDTQYF. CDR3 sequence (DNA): TGTGCCAGCAGTGAAGCGGCACGGAGAGATACGCAGTATTTT.

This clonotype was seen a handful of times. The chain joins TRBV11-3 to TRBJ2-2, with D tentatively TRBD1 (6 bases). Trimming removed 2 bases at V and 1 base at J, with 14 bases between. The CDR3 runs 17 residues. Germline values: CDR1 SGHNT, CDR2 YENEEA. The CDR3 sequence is CASSLFTGQLNTGELFF. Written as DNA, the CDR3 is TGTGCCAGCAGCTTATTTACAGGACAGCTGAACACCGGGGAGCTGTTTTTT.

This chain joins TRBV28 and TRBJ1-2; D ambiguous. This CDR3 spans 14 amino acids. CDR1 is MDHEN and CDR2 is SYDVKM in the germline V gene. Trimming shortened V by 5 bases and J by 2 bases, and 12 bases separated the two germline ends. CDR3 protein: CASSVATRNYGYTF. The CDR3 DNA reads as TGTGCCAGCAGTGTGGCGACAAGGAACTATGGCTACACCTTC.

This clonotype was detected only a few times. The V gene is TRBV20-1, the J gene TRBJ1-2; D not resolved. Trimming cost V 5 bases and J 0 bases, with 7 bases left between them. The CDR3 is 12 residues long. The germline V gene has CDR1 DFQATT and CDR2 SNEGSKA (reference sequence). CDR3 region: CSAPTSNYGYTF. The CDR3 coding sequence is TGCAGTGCTCCTACCTCTAACTATGGCTACACCTTC.

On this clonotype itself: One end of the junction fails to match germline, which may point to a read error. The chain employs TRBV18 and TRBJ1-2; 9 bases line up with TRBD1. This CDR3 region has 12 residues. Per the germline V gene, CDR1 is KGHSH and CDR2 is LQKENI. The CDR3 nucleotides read TGTGCCAGCTCCCCGGACAGGGGAGGTGTCTCCTTC. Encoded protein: CASSPDRGGVSF.

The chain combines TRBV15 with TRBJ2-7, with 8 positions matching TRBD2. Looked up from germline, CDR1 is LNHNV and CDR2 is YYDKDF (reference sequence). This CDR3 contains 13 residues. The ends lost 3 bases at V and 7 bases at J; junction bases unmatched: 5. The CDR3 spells CATSRVPSGEQYF. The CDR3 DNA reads TGTGCCACCAGCAGGGTTCCTAGCGGGGAGCAGTACTTC.

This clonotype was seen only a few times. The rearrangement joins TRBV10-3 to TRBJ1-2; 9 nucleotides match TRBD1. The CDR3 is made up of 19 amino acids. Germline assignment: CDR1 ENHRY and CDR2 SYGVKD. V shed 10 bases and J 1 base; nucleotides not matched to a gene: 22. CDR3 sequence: CATVPGQGRSRAVNYGYTF. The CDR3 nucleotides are TGTGCCACCGTCCCGGGACAGGGCCGGAGTCGCGCGGTTAACTATGGCTACACCTTC.

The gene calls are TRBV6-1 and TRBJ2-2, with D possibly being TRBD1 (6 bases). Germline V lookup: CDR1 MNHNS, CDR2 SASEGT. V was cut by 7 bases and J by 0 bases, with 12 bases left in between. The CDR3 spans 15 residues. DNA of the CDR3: TGTGCCAGCACCTGGACAGCTACGAACACCGGGGAGCTGTTTTTT. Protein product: CASTWTATNTGELFF.

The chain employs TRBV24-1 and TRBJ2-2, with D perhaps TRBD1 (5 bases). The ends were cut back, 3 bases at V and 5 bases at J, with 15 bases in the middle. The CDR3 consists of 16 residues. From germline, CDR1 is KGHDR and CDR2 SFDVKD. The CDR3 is CATSDQNRLRTGELFF. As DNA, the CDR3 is TGTGCCACCAGTGATCAAAACAGGTTAAGGACCGGGGAGCTGTTTTTT.

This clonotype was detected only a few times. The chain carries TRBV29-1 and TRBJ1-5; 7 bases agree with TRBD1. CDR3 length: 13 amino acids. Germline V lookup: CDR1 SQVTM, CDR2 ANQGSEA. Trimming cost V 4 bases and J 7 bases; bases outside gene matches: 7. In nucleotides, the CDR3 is TGCAGCGTTGGACAGGGTAGGGGGCAGCCCCAGCATTTT. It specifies CSVGQGRGQPQHF.

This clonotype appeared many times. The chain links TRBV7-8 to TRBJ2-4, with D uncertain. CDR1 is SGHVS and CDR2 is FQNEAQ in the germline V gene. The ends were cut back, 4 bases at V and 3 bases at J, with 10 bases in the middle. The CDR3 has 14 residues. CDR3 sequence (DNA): TGTGCCAGCAGCTGGTCCCGGAACAAAAACATTCAGTACTTC. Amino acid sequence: CASSWSRNKNIQYF.

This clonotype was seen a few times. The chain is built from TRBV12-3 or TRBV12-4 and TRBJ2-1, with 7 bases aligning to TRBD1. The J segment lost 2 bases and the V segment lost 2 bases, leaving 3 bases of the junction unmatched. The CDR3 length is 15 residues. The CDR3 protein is CASSLLGGAYNEQFF. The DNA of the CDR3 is TGTGCCAGCAGTTTATTAGGGGGCGCCTACAATGAGCAGTTCTTC.

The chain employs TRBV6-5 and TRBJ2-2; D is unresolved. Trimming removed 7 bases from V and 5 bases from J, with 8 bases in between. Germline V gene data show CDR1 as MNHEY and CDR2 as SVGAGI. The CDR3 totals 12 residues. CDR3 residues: CASTKATGELFF. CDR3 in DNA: TGTGCCAGCACCAAGGCTACCGGGGAGCTGTTTTTT.

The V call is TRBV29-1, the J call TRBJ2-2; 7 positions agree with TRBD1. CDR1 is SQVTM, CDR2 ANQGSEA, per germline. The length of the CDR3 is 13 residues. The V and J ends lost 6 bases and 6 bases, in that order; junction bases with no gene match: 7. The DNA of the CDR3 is TGCAGCGTGAAAGACAGGGTGGCCGGGGAGCTGTTTTTT. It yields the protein CSVKDRVAGELFF.

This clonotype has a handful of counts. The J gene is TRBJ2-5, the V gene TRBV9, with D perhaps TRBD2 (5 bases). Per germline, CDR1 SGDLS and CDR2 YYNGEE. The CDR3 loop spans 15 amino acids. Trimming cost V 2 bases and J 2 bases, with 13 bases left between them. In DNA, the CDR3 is TGTGCCAGCAGCGTCTTAAACGGGGTTCAAGAGACCCAGTACTTC. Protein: CASSVLNGVQETQYF.

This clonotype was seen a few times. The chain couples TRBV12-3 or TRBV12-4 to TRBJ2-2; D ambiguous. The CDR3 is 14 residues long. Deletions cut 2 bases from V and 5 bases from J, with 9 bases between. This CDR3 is CASSLRARTGELFF. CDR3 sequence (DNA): TGTGCCAGCAGTTTAAGGGCAAGAACCGGGGAGCTGTTTTTT.

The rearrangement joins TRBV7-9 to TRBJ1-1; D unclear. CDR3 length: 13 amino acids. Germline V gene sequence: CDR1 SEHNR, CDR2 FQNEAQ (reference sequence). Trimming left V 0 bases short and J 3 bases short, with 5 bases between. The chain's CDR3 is CASSLASYTEAFF. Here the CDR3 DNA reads TGTGCCAGCAGCTTAGCCAGTTACACTGAAGCTTTCTTT.

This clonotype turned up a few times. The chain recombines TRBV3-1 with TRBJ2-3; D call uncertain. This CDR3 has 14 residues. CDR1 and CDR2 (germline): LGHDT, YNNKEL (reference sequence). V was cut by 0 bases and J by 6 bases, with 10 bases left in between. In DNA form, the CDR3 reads TGTGCCAGCAGCCAAGATTTATTAGTGGATACGCAGTATTTT. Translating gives CASSQDLLVDTQYF.

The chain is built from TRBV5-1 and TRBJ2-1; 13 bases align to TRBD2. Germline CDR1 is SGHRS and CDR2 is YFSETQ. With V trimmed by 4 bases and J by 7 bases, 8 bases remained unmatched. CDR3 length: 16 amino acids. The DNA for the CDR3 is TGCGCCAGCAGCCTTCCCGGGACTAGCGGGACGAATGAGCAGTTCTTC. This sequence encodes CASSLPGTSGTNEQFF.

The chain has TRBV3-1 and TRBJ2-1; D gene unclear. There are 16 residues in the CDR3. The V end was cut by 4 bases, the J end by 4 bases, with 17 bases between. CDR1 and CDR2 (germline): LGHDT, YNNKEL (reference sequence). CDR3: CASSLAPPGKYNEQFF. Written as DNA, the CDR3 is TGTGCCAGCAGCCTCGCCCCGCCCGGCAAATACAATGAGCAGTTCTTC.

CDR3 loop: CASSPRDGSYEQYF. The CDR3 region has the DNA TGTGCCAGCTCACCTCGCGACGGCAGCTACGAGCAGTACTTC. The J gene is TRBJ2-7, the V gene TRBV18, with D uncertain. The germline gives CDR1 KGHSH, CDR2 LQKENI. CDR3 length: 14 amino acids. V was pared by 3 bases and J by 3 bases, with 12 bases between.